Listed here are 29 T cell receptor beta chains from one sample, sequenced in a study of cytomegalovirus exposure and HLA in healthy donors. The PCR was carried out with 60 Vbeta primers and 13 Jbeta primers. Profiled with immunoSEQ multiplex PCR; TCRdb holds only in-frame clones, not every one. This table has about 60,000 clones, roughly 75% appearing once. Sequenced sample: PBMCs. These receptors were obtained from a woman aged 25 to 39 in good health and CMV-seronegative.

This sequence joins TRBV30 and TRBJ1-1; 8 bases are shared with TRBD1. Germline lookup yields CDR1 GTSNPN and CDR2 SVGIG (reference sequence). The ends lost 0 bases at V and 0 bases at J; junction bases unmatched: 3. This CDR3 region has 15 residues. The CDR3 DNA sequence: TGTGCCTGGAGTGTTAGACAGGGGATGAACACTGAAGCTTTCTTT. The encoded protein is CAWSVRQGMNTEAFF.

The chain has TRBV2 and TRBJ2-3; 11 bases fit TRBD2. CDR3 length equals 17 residues. CDR1 and CDR2 (germline): SNHLY, FYNNEI. J gave up 0 bases and V 4 bases, and 6 bases lay outside the gene matches. The CDR3 DNA reads TGTGCCAGCAGTGCTCTAGCGGGGGGAACTAGCACAGATACGCAGTATTTT. Protein sequence: CASSALAGGTSTDTQYF.

The chain links TRBV30 to TRBJ2-5; D is possibly TRBD2 (5 bases). Trimming stripped 3 bases from V and 6 bases from J, with 23 bases between. The CDR3 covers 16 residues. Germline-derived CDR1 and CDR2 are GTSNPN and SVGIG (reference sequence). The CDR3 here is CAWRPAGTDTRQTQYF. DNA for the CDR3: TGTGCCTGGAGGCCGGCGGGTACAGACACTCGGCAGACCCAGTACTTC.

This CDR3 reads CASSTGGALPEAFF. The CDR3 nucleotides read TGTGCCAGCAGTACAGGGGGGGCTTTACCTGAAGCTTTCTTT. The genes are TRBV7-9 and TRBJ1-1, with TRBD1 identical over 8 bases. CDR3 length equals 14 residues. Per the germline V gene, CDR1 is SEHNR and CDR2 is FQNEAQ (reference sequence). V dropped 6 bases and J dropped 6; count of bases not matched to a gene: 9.

This sequence joins TRBV29-1 and TRBJ1-2; unclear D gene. Trimming took off 0 bases at V and 6 bases at J, with 26 bases between the two ends. Germline assignment: CDR1 SQVTM and CDR2 ANQGSEA. The CDR3 consists of 18 residues. CDR3 sequence reads: CSVEDAYREVGATHGYTF. CDR3 nucleotides: TGCAGCGTTGAAGATGCCTACAGAGAAGTAGGCGCGACGCATGGCTACACCTTC.

The chain couples TRBV6-5 to TRBJ2-1, with 13 positions matching TRBD2. Germline V lookup: CDR1 MNHEY, CDR2 SVGAGI. V shed 2 bases, J shed 8 bases, and the junction held 6 bases outside the gene matches. The CDR3 has 16 amino acids. CDR3: CASSYPGTSGIDEQFF. The CDR3 DNA sequence: TGTGCCAGCAGTTACCCTGGGACTAGCGGGATCGATGAGCAGTTCTTC.

This clone was counted once. The chain links TRBV6-5 to TRBJ2-7; maybe TRBD2 (6 bases). The CDR3 totals 13 residues. Germline CDR1 reads MNHEY; CDR2 reads SVGAGI. The ends were cut back, 2 bases at V and 4 bases at J, with 9 bases in the middle. Here the CDR3 reads CASSYAGPYEQYF. CDR3 nucleotide sequence: TGTGCCAGCAGTTACGCGGGACCTTACGAGCAGTACTTC.

The chain uses TRBV30 and TRBJ1-2; 7 bases map to TRBD1. V gave up 0 bases and J gave up 0 bases; unmatched junction bases: 4. CDR3 length equals 15 residues. Germline V gene data show CDR1 as GTSNPN and CDR2 as SVGIG (reference sequence). The CDR3 region has the DNA TGTGCCTGGAGTGTACGGGACAGCGCTAACTATGGCTACACCTTC. Translated: CAWSVRDSANYGYTF.

The chain is built from TRBV7-2 and TRBJ2-7; 11 positions agree with TRBD2. CDR1 is SGHTA and CDR2 is FQGNSA in the germline V gene. This CDR3 spans 16 amino acids. Trimming cost V 5 bases and J 3 bases; bases outside gene matches: 9. DNA of the CDR3: TGTGCCAGCAGCCGTCCTCTAGCGGGAGGAAACTACGAGCAGTACTTC. Translating gives CASSRPLAGGNYEQYF.

CDR3 bases: TGCGCCAGCAGCCGATCCACAGGGGTTCCGAAAGCTTTCTTT. This translates into CASSRSTGVPKAFF. This rearrangement joins TRBV5-1 to TRBJ1-1; 7 nucleotides align to TRBD1. Germline trimming cut 4 bases from V and 9 bases from J; bases unmatched to any gene: 12. Germline values: CDR1 SGHRS, CDR2 YFSETQ. The CDR3 runs to 14 residues.

This clone has a handful of counts. CDR3 protein: CASSQDLSGSGETQYF. The CDR3 DNA sequence: TGCGCCAGCAGCCAAGACCTTAGCGGGAGTGGTGAGACCCAGTACTTC. The chain is built from TRBV4-3 and TRBJ2-5; 9 bases line up with TRBD2. The V gene's germline CDR1 is LGHNA and CDR2 YSLEER. The CDR3 consists of 16 residues. V dropped 0 bases and J dropped 5; count of bases not matched to a gene: 7.

The chain has TRBV6-5 and TRBJ2-5, with 7 bases that match TRBD2. J gave up 4 bases and V 7 bases, and 12 bases lay outside the gene matches. Germline lookup yields CDR1 MNHEY and CDR2 SVGAGI. This CDR3 region has 15 residues. The CDR3 protein is CASTGWEPGGETQYF. The CDR3 DNA is TGTGCCAGCACAGGCTGGGAGCCGGGAGGAGAGACCCAGTACTTC.

This clone was detected once. This chain connects TRBV7-9 to TRBJ2-2; 9 positions match TRBD2. This CDR3 has 18 residues. Looked up from germline, CDR1 is SEHNR and CDR2 is FQNEAQ (reference sequence). After removal of 5 bases from V and 0 bases from J, the junction contained 10 bases not matched to a gene. The CDR3, as DNA: TGTGCCAGCAGCCAGGGGGGAGCGGGAGGACCGAACACCGGGGAGCTGTTTTTT. Its translation: CASSQGGAGGPNTGELFF.

V usage is TRBV10-3 and J usage is TRBJ1-1; D not resolved. V gave up 0 bases and J gave up 11 bases, with 13 bases separating them. This CDR3 is built from 13 residues. Germline lookup yields CDR1 ENHRY and CDR2 SYGVKD. In DNA, the CDR3 is TGTGCCATCAGTGAGTCCCTGACTCCGGGGGCTTTCTTT. Translated: CAISESLTPGAFF.

This chain's CDR3 is CATSTGNYGYTF. In DNA, the CDR3 is TGTGCCACCTCGACAGGGAACTATGGCTACACCTTC. This chain joins TRBV6-5 and TRBJ1-2; 7 bases are shared with TRBD1. Trimming cost V 10 bases and J 2 bases; bases outside gene matches: 4. The CDR3 spans 12 residues. Germline CDR1 and CDR2: MNHEY and SVGAGI.

This clone was detected only a few times. V is TRBV5-6 and J is TRBJ2-2; D call uncertain. The V end was cut by 1 base, the J end by 5 bases, with 9 bases between. This CDR3 comprises 14 residues. From germline, CDR1 is SGHDT and CDR2 YYEEEE. The CDR3 DNA follows: TGTGCCAGCAGCTTGTACAGCCAGACCGGGGAGCTGTTTTTT. Amino acids: CASSLYSQTGELFF.

The chain combines TRBV9 with TRBJ2-3; 9 bases match TRBD2. Looked up from germline, CDR1 is SGDLS and CDR2 is YYNGEE. The CDR3 loop spans 15 amino acids. Trimming at V came to 3 bases and at J to 4 bases, leaving 6 bases not matched to a gene. CDR3 sequence reads: CASSANSGGPDTQYF. The CDR3 DNA reads TGTGCCAGCAGCGCCAATAGCGGGGGTCCAGATACGCAGTATTTT.

The chain is built from TRBV29-1 and TRBJ1-3; D remains unclear. The CDR3 has 13 residues. The germline V and J ends were trimmed by 5 bases and 0 bases, with 8 bases remaining between them. The germline gives CDR1 SQVTM, CDR2 ANQGSEA. The CDR3 protein is CSVRTPSGNTIYF. The DNA of the CDR3 is TGCAGCGTTAGGACTCCCTCTGGAAACACCATATATTTT. Variable domain in full (rest from reference TRBV29-1 and TRBJ1-3): SAVISQKPSRDICQRGTSLTIQCQVDSQVTMMFWYRQQPGQSLTLIATANQGSEATYESGFVIDKFPISRPNLTFSTLTVSNMSPEDSSIYLCSVRTPSGNTIYFGEGSWLTVV.

The V gene is TRBV30, the J gene TRBJ2-7; D remains ambiguous. This CDR3 region has 14 residues. The germline V gene encodes CDR1 GTSNPN and CDR2 SVGIG (reference sequence). V was cut by 0 bases and J by 2 bases, with 11 bases left in between. DNA of the CDR3: TGTGCCTGGAGTGTAAGTCTACAGACCTACGAGCAGTACTTC. Translation gives CAWSVSLQTYEQYF.

This clone has more than one count but fewer than ten. This sequence joins TRBV10-3 and TRBJ2-2; D not resolved. The CDR3 is 16 amino acids. In germline, CDR1 is ENHRY, CDR2 SYGVKD. Trimming pared 3 bases from V and 0 bases from J, leaving 11 bases between. The CDR3 here is CAISDLGGANTGELFF. CDR3 DNA sequence: TGTGCCATCAGTGACCTAGGTGGCGCGAACACCGGGGAGCTGTTTTTT.

This chain uses TRBV6-1 with TRBJ2-6, with a weak D call TRBD2 (5 bases). The CDR3 runs 15 residues. V lost 7 bases, J lost 4 bases, and 14 bases lay in between. The germline V gene encodes CDR1 MNHNS and CDR2 SASEGT. CDR3 bases: TGTGCCAGCAAGTGGGAGTCCTGGGGGGCCAACGTCCTGACTTTC. Translated: CASKWESWGANVLTF.

The genes are TRBV5-1 and TRBJ1-2; TRBD1 agrees at 10 bases. Germline values: CDR1 SGHRS, CDR2 YFSETQ. This CDR3 spans 13 amino acids. V dropped 5 bases and J dropped 8; count of bases not matched to a gene: 6. The CDR3 sequence: CASSPDRGLGYTF. The CDR3 DNA follows: TGCGCCAGCAGTCCCGACAGGGGGCTCGGCTACACCTTC.

In this sample, this clone turned up once. V and J are TRBV6-1 and TRBJ2-7; TRBD1 aligns across 7 bases. V shed 8 bases, J shed 0 bases, and the junction held 7 bases outside the gene matches. Germline V lookup: CDR1 MNHNS, CDR2 SASEGT. This CDR3 has 14 amino acids. CDR3 residues: CASDRVPSSYEQYF. The CDR3 DNA follows: TGTGCCAGCGACAGGGTTCCTTCCTCCTACGAGCAGTACTTC.

This chain uses TRBV7-2 with TRBJ2-1; 8 bases map to TRBD2. V was clipped by 3 bases and J by 10 bases; unmatched bases: 2. The CDR3 totals 12 residues. Germline V lookup: CDR1 SGHTA, CDR2 FQGNSA. Here the CDR3 reads CASSFREGEQFF. The CDR3, as DNA: TGTGCCAGCAGCTTCCGGGAGGGAGAGCAGTTCTTC.

This chain uses TRBV4-1 with TRBJ2-7, with TRBD2 matching over 9 bases. V was clipped by 2 bases and J by 0 bases; unmatched bases: 2. Germline V gene sequence: CDR1 MGHRA, CDR2 YSYEKL. The CDR3 is 15 residues long. The CDR3 region is CASSQNSGGSYEQYF. The CDR3 DNA is TGCGCCAGCAGCCAAAATAGCGGGGGCTCCTACGAGCAGTACTTC.

This chain uses TRBV15 with TRBJ1-5; possible D gene TRBD1, 5 bases. Germline CDR1 LNHNV, CDR2 YYDKDF (reference sequence). The CDR3 is 15 amino acids. The V end lost 6 bases, the J end lost 5 bases, and 17 bases lay between the germline ends. The chain's CDR3 is CATSPRGGPDQPQHF. CDR3 nucleotide sequence: TGTGCCACCAGTCCGCGGGGGGGACCAGATCAGCCCCAGCATTTT.

V is TRBV6-5 and J is TRBJ2-4; 7 positions match TRBD1. Unmatched junction bases numbered 2, after V lost 7 bases and J lost 8 bases. Germline V CDR1 and CDR2: MNHEY, SVGAGI. This CDR3 region has 11 residues. This CDR3 is CASTQGDIQYF. The CDR3 DNA sequence: TGTGCCAGCACCCAGGGGGACATTCAGTACTTC.

A single count supports this clone. The chain is built from TRBV28 and TRBJ2-5; 7 bases agree with TRBD1. There are 13 residues in the CDR3. Trimming at V came to 4 bases and at J to 4 bases, leaving 3 bases not matched to a gene. Germline CDR1 is MDHEN and CDR2 is SYDVKM. The CDR3 region is CASSSYRGETQYF. In DNA, the CDR3 is TGTGCCAGCAGTTCTTACAGGGGAGAGACCCAGTACTTC.

This chain joins TRBV30 and TRBJ2-1, with a weak D call TRBD1 (6 bases). The length of the CDR3 is 13 residues. Trimming removed 3 bases from V and 12 bases from J, with 18 bases in between. The germline V gene encodes CDR1 GTSNPN and CDR2 SVGIG (reference sequence). CDR3 protein: CAWSSPQGTSQFF. The CDR3 DNA sequence: TGTGCCTGGAGCTCCCCCCAGGGGACCTCGCAGTTCTTC. Looking up the rest from reference TRBV30 and TRBJ2-1 gives the full variable domain: SQTIHQWPATLVQPVGSPLSLECTVEGTSNPNLYWYRQAAGRGLQLLFYSVGIGQISSEVPQNLSASRPQDRQFILSSKKLLLSDSGFYLCAWSSPQGTSQFFGPGTRLTVL.